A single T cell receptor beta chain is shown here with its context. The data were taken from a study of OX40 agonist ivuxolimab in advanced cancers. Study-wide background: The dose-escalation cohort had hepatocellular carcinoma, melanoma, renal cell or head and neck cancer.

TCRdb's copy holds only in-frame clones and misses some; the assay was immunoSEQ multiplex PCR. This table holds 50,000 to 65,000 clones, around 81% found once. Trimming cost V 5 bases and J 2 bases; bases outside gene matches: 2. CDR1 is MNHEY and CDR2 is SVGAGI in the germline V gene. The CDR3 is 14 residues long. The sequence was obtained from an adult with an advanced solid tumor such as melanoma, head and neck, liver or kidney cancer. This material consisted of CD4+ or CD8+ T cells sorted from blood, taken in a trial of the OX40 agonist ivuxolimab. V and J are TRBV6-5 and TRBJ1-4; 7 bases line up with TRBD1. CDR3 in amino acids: CASSPTGTNEKLFF. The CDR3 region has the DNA TGTGCCAGCAGTCCGACAGGGACTAATGAAAAACTGTTTTTT.